This T cell receptor (beta chain) came from a study of blood T cell repertoires in COVID-19. For the study at large: The analysed material was cDNA or gDNA that came from T cells, B-cell-depleted T cells, or PBMCs.

Authors' data handling: The authors estimated nucleated cell counts from reference gene primer amplification. TCRdb's table, derived via immunoSEQ multiplex PCR, lists solely in-frame clones and lacks some. That table supplies the V and J calls and clone size; D and trimming were determined from the DNA. The table lists hundreds of thousands of clones, 65% to 90% of them singletons. Germline V CDR1 and CDR2: SGHTA, FQGNSA. The CDR3 extends over 15 amino acids. The V segment lost 4 bases and the J segment 6 bases; nucleotides outside the gene matches: 3. Sequencing input: peripheral blood. The sequence was obtained from a woman in her forties or fifties with acute or convalescent COVID-19. The chain uses TRBV7-2 and TRBJ2-1; 13 nucleotides match TRBD2. This CDR3 reads CASSWTSGSLNEQFF. The CDR3 nucleotides read TGTGCCAGCAGCTGGACTAGCGGGAGTCTCAATGAGCAGTTCTTC.